These 24 T cell receptor beta chains came from one sample sequenced in a study of T cell responses to AZD1222 COVID-19 vaccine. TCRdb's table, derived via immunoSEQ multiplex PCR, lists solely in-frame clones and lacks some. Among 150,000 or so clones listed, 91% were seen once. Material: peripheral blood, obtained on day 0 of AZD1222 vaccination. These TCRs come from an adult in good health.

The chain combines TRBV5-4 with TRBJ2-2; TRBD1 matches 7 bases. With 4 bases clipped from V and 5 bases from J, the junction kept 8 bases outside the gene matches. Germline lookup yields CDR1 SGHNT and CDR2 YYREEE (reference sequence). The CDR3 sequence is 15 residues long. CDR3 nucleotide sequence: TGTGCCAGCAGCCCCCCGGACAGGCCTACCGGGGAGCTGTTTTTT. It codes for CASSPPDRPTGELFF.

The chain recombines TRBV24-1 with TRBJ2-7; D ambiguous. Germline V gene data show CDR1 as KGHDR and CDR2 as SFDVKD. Deletions cut 4 bases from V and 2 bases from J, with 8 bases between. This CDR3 comprises 13 residues. The DNA for the CDR3 is TGTGCCACCAGTGACCCCTTTGCCTACGAGCAGTACTTC. Encoded protein: CATSDPFAYEQYF.

The V gene is TRBV7-2, the J gene TRBJ1-1; 7 positions agree with TRBD1. V shed 5 bases, J shed 7 bases, and the junction held 7 bases outside the gene matches. Germline V gives CDR1 SGHTA, CDR2 FQGNSA. CDR3 length equals 13 residues. Here the CDR3 DNA reads TGTGCCAGCAGCCGGGACAGAATATTTGAAGCTTTCTTT. It yields the protein CASSRDRIFEAFF. Filled out from reference TRBV7-2 and TRBJ1-1, the complete variable domain reads GAGVSQSPSNKVTEKGKDVELRCDPISGHTALYWYRQSLGQGLEFLIYFQGNSAPDKSGLPSDRFSAERTGGSVSTLTIQRTQQEDSAVYLCASSRDRIFEAFFGQGTRLTVV.

This clone was seen only a few times. The chain recombines TRBV19 with TRBJ2-7; TRBD2 matches 7 bases. The CDR3 totals 14 residues. Germline trimming cut 2 bases from V and 4 bases from J; bases unmatched to any gene: 5. In germline, CDR1 is LNHDA, CDR2 SQIVND (reference sequence). The CDR3 reads CASSIRASGYEQYF. Here the CDR3 DNA reads TGTGCCAGTAGTATAAGGGCTAGCGGTTACGAGCAGTACTTC.

The J gene is TRBJ2-2, the V gene TRBV6-2 or TRBV6-3; D remains unclear. The CDR3 is 16 amino acids. Germline V CDR1 and CDR2: MNHEY, SVGEGT. Between the trimmed V and J ends, which lost 2 bases and 8 bases, there was a span of 18 bases. The CDR3 protein is CASSYVFRRLVGELFF. Written as DNA, the CDR3 is TGTGCCAGCAGTTACGTATTCCGCCGGCTGGTTGGGGAGCTGTTTTTT.

J is TRBJ2-1 and V is TRBV11-2, with D tentatively TRBD1 (5 bases). V lost 7 bases and J lost 2, with 15 bases in between. This CDR3 is built from 15 residues. Germline lookup yields CDR1 SGHAT and CDR2 FQNNGV. This CDR3 reads CASISTRGTYNEQFF. CDR3 sequence (DNA): TGTGCCAGCATCTCAACAAGGGGTACCTACAATGAGCAGTTCTTC.

This rearrangement joins TRBV5-4 to TRBJ1-5; D not resolved. The CDR3 spans 18 residues. Trimming pared 3 bases from V and 1 base from J, leaving 20 bases between. Germline V gives CDR1 SGHNT, CDR2 YYREEE (reference sequence). The CDR3, as DNA: TGTGCCAGCAGCTACGAGGGCTTGCAGGCTACGAGCAATCAGCCCCAGCATTTT. Protein: CASSYEGLQATSNQPQHF.

The CDR3 coding sequence is TGTGCCAGCAGTTACGAGGGCGTCGGCGGGAACACTGAAGCTTTCTTT. Protein sequence: CASSYEGVGGNTEAFF. This sequence joins TRBV6-5 and TRBJ1-1, with D hard to call. CDR3 length: 16 residues. Trimming took off 2 bases at V and 1 base at J, with 14 bases between the two ends. Per the germline V gene, CDR1 is MNHEY and CDR2 is SVGAGI.

V gene TRBV18 combines with J gene TRBJ1-1; unclear D gene. The CDR3 is 11 amino acids. Germline CDR1 is KGHSH and CDR2 is LQKENI. V lost 6 bases and J lost 11, with 13 bases in between. CDR3 sequence (DNA): TGTGCCAGCTCCTCCGGCGGTGAGGCTTTCTTT. This encodes CASSSGGEAFF.

The CDR3 protein is CASSLRRGEPQHF. The DNA of the CDR3 is TGTGCCAGCAGTTTGCGAAGGGGAGAGCCCCAGCATTTT. J is TRBJ1-5 and V is TRBV12-3 or TRBV12-4; D perhaps matches TRBD1 (5 bases). The germline V and J ends were trimmed by 3 bases and 8 bases, with 11 bases remaining between them. The CDR3 covers 13 residues.

CDR3 sequence: CASSEYYRGANYGYTF. CDR3 coding DNA: TGTGCCAGCAGTGAATATTACAGGGGAGCGAACTATGGCTACACCTTC. This chain links TRBV25-1 with TRBJ1-2, with 7 bases that match TRBD1. CDR3 length: 16 amino acids. With V trimmed by 0 bases and J by 2 bases, 6 bases remained unmatched. Per germline, CDR1 MGHDK and CDR2 SYGVNS.

This rearrangement joins TRBV12-5 to TRBJ1-1; the D is unclear. The germline V gene has CDR1 LGHNT and CDR2 FRNRAP. Between the trimmed V and J ends, which lost 2 bases and 2 bases, there was a span of 6 bases. This CDR3 region has 13 residues. CDR3 sequence: CASGLNVNTEAFF. The CDR3 DNA sequence: TGTGCTAGTGGTTTGAACGTAAACACTGAAGCTTTCTTT.

The V gene is TRBV27, the J gene TRBJ2-7; 11 bases are a match to TRBD2. Germline assignment: CDR1 MNHEY and CDR2 SMNVEV (reference sequence). V lost 4 bases to trimming and J lost 2 bases; unmatched junction nucleotides: 7. The CDR3 is 16 amino acids. The CDR3 DNA sequence: TGTGCCAGCAGTTCACGACTAGCGGGGTACCCCTACGAGCAGTACTTC. Protein: CASSSRLAGYPYEQYF.

This clone was detected only once. The rearrangement joins TRBV4-3 to TRBJ1-2; D might be TRBD1 (6 bases). CDR3 size: 16 residues. Trimming pared 0 bases from V and 2 bases from J, leaving 13 bases between. Germline CDR1 is LGHNA and CDR2 is YSLEER. In DNA, the CDR3 is TGCGCCAGCAGCCAAGATCTCGGCAGGGGCAACTATGGCTACACCTTC. As protein: CASSQDLGRGNYGYTF.

The chain is built from TRBV10-3 and TRBJ2-2; D unresolved. Germline loops: CDR1 ENHRY, CDR2 SYGVKD. V was trimmed by 6 bases and J by 1 base, leaving 12 bases between them. The CDR3 is made up of 15 amino acids. CDR3 DNA: TGTGCCATCAGCCCACGACCTAAGAACACCGGGGAGCTGTTTTTT. It yields the protein CAISPRPKNTGELFF.

This clone has just a few counts. This rearrangement joins TRBV18 to TRBJ2-1, with D perhaps being TRBD1 or TRBD2 (6 bases each). There are 17 residues in the CDR3. CDR1 is KGHSH, CDR2 LQKENI, per germline. Between the trimmed V and J ends, which lost 6 bases and 2 bases, there was a span of 20 bases. The CDR3, as DNA: TGTGCCAGCTCCAGGGCTACGGGGGCACCCACCTACAATGAGCAGTTCTTC. It translates to CASSRATGAPTYNEQFF. Complete variable domain (other parts from reference TRBV18 and TRBJ2-1): NAGVMQNPRHLVRRRGQEARLRCSPMKGHSHVYWYRQLPEEGLKFMVYLQKENIIDESGMPKERFSAEFPKEGPSILRIQQVVRGDSAAYFCASSRATGAPTYNEQFFGPGTRLTVL.

The V gene is TRBV5-1, the J gene TRBJ2-2; TRBD1 aligns across 7 bases. J gave up 4 bases and V 4 bases, and 4 bases lay outside the gene matches. Germline V lookup: CDR1 SGHRS, CDR2 YFSETQ. This CDR3 contains 14 residues. CDR3 amino acids: CASSLDRSTGELFF. DNA of the CDR3: TGCGCCAGCAGCCTGGACAGGTCCACCGGGGAGCTGTTTTTT.

The rearrangement uses TRBV11-2 and TRBJ2-1, with 7 bases fitting TRBD2. This CDR3 spans 16 amino acids. V gave up 3 bases and J gave up 4 bases; unmatched junction bases: 9. CDR1 and CDR2 from the germline V gene are SGHAT and FQNNGV. The CDR3 DNA reads TGTGCCAGCAGCTTTCCTGAGGCGGGAGCATACAATGAGCAGTTCTTC. Translation gives CASSFPEAGAYNEQFF.

The chain combines TRBV12-3 or TRBV12-4 with TRBJ2-7; 8 bases map to TRBD1. With V trimmed by 6 bases and J by 3 bases, 4 bases remained unmatched. This CDR3 is 13 amino acids long. The CDR3 nucleotides read TGTGCCAGCAGCCCGACAGGGGTCTACGAGCAGTACTTC. It encodes CASSPTGVYEQYF.

V gene TRBV11-3 combines with J gene TRBJ1-2; D is unresolved. Germline V CDR1 and CDR2: SGHNT, YENEEA. This CDR3 has 14 residues. V lost 5 bases to trimming and J lost 5 bases, with 15 bases between them. The CDR3 loop is CASSGGGRDYGYTF. The DNA for the CDR3 is TGTGCCAGCAGCGGAGGCGGACGAGATTATGGCTACACCTTC.

Only a few counts were recorded for this clone. The chain couples TRBV6-4 to TRBJ2-2; TRBD1 agrees at 10 bases. The CDR3 is made up of 15 amino acids. The V and J ends lost 6 bases and 9 bases, in that order; junction bases with no gene match: 10. CDR1 and CDR2 from the germline V gene are MRHNA and SNTAGT. The CDR3 here is CASSPGTGVPRELFF. The CDR3 coding sequence is TGTGCCAGCAGCCCCGGGACAGGGGTCCCCAGGGAGCTGTTTTTT.

This clone has a handful of counts. The V gene is TRBV11-2, the J gene TRBJ2-7, with D possibly being TRBD1 or TRBD2 (5 bases each). The ends were cut back, 1 base at V and 7 bases at J, with 11 bases in the middle. This CDR3 contains 13 residues. Germline V gives CDR1 SGHAT, CDR2 FQNNGV. The CDR3 DNA follows: TGTGCCAGCAGCTTAGTCGGGGACGGGGAGCAGTACTTC. This encodes CASSLVGDGEQYF.

The chain has TRBV5-6 and TRBJ1-2, with D unclear. Trimming removed 0 bases from V and 7 bases from J, with 10 bases in between. The CDR3 loop spans 13 amino acids. The germline V gene has CDR1 SGHDT and CDR2 YYEEEE. CDR3 loop: CASSLATLGGYTF. The CDR3 DNA is TGTGCCAGCAGCTTGGCGACCCTCGGTGGCTACACCTTC.

This chain links TRBV11-3 with TRBJ1-2; D not resolved. This CDR3 comprises 15 residues. V lost 1 base, J lost 4 bases, and 13 bases lay in between. Germline V lookup: CDR1 SGHNT, CDR2 YENEEA. The CDR3 DNA sequence: TGTGCCAGCAGCTTAGGCGCCAGACTGCCCTATGGCTACACCTTC. Residues: CASSLGARLPYGYTF.